Presented here are 9 T cell receptor beta chains from one specimen sequenced in a study of CD8 T cells in Susac syndrome. Reverse transcription of roughly 0.5 to 1 ug RNA was carried out with random hexamers. TCRdb re-analysed the immunoSEQ multiplex PCR reads in MiXCR, keeping a single row per CDR3 protein. Of 240,000 or so distinct CDR3 sequences detected, about 95% appear once; the ten largest clones hold about 0.095%. The material sequenced was CD4+ T cells from PBMCs. These receptors came from a human donor with Susac syndrome.

This clonotype was counted once. This chain's CDR3 is CASSLWGKERNTIYF. The CDR3 DNA reads as TGCGCCAGCAGCTTGTGGGGAAAAGAACGAAACACCATATATTTT. The V and J genes are TRBV5-1 and TRBJ1-3; D is uncertain. CDR1 and CDR2 (germline): SGHRS, YFSETQ. The V gene lost 1 base and the J gene lost 5 bases, with 13 bases spanning the gap. The CDR3 has 15 amino acids. The full variable domain, its missing parts supplied by reference TRBV5-1 and TRBJ1-3, is KAGVTQTPRYLIKTRGQQVTLSCSPISGHRSVSWYQQTPGQGLQFLFEYFSETQRNKGNFPGRFSGRQFSNSRSEMNVSTLELGDSALYLCASSLWGKERNTIYFGEGSWLTVV.

V is TRBV6-2 or TRBV6-3 and J is TRBJ2-7; a weak D match, TRBD2 (6 bases). Between the trimmed V and J ends, which lost 3 bases and 2 bases, there was a span of 11 bases. The CDR3 is 14 amino acids. The germline V gene has CDR1 MNHEY and CDR2 SVGEGT. CDR3 sequence: CASSYGGSAYEQYF. The CDR3 bases are TGTGCCAGCAGTTATGGGGGGTCGGCCTACGAGCAGTACTTC.

The J gene is TRBJ2-7, the V gene TRBV5-1; 8 bases are shared with TRBD1. CDR1 SGHRS and CDR2 YFSETQ come from the germline V gene. V trimming: 0 bases; J trimming: 3 bases; junction bases outside the gene matches: 5. The CDR3 is 15 residues long. The CDR3 reads CASSLGQGIIYEQYF. The CDR3 nucleotides are TGCGCCAGCAGCTTGGGACAGGGGATCATCTACGAGCAGTACTTC.

The genes are TRBV6-5 and TRBJ2-7, with D uncertain. V shed 7 bases and J shed 2 bases, with 9 bases lying between them. Germline CDR1 reads MNHEY; CDR2 reads SVGAGI. This CDR3 has 12 amino acids. In nucleotides, the CDR3 is TGTGCCAGCAACTCCCCGGCCTACGAGCAGTACTTC. Residues: CASNSPAYEQYF.

V and J are TRBV14 and TRBJ1-2; 9 positions match TRBD1. The V segment lost 4 bases and the J segment 7 bases; nucleotides outside the gene matches: 4. This CDR3 is built from 13 residues. Germline CDR1 is SGHDN and CDR2 is FVKESK. CDR3 sequence (DNA): TGTGCCAGCAGCCCCAACAGGGGGCTTGGCTACACCTTC. Translated: CASSPNRGLGYTF.

This chain links TRBV5-1 with TRBJ2-5, with 14 bases lining up with TRBD2. V was clipped by 4 bases and J by 4 bases; unmatched bases: 6. From germline, CDR1 is SGHRS and CDR2 YFSETQ. The CDR3 sequence is 16 residues long. In DNA, the CDR3 is TGCGCCAGCAGCCGACTAGCGGGAGGGCCACGAGAGACCCAGTACTTC. It specifies CASSRLAGGPRETQYF.

V usage is TRBV29-1 and J usage is TRBJ1-2; 8 nucleotides align to TRBD1. V gave up 6 bases and J gave up 7 bases; unmatched junction bases: 7. Germline-derived CDR1 and CDR2 are SQVTM and ANQGSEA. The CDR3 runs 12 residues. DNA of the CDR3: TGCAGCGTGGACAGGGTGAGGAGTGGCTACACCTTC. Amino acid sequence: CSVDRVRSGYTF.

This clonotype was picked up a small number of times. This rearrangement joins TRBV2 to TRBJ2-7; tentatively, D is TRBD1 (5 bases). Trimming stripped 5 bases from V and 3 bases from J, with 8 bases between. This CDR3 region has 12 residues. The V gene's germline CDR1 is SNHLY and CDR2 FYNNEI. The chain's CDR3 is CASSKQGYEQYF. DNA of the CDR3: TGTGCCAGCAGTAAGCAGGGCTACGAGCAGTACTTC.

As DNA, the CDR3 is TGTGCCAGCTCACCATCCCGGGGTTACACCGGGGAGCTGTTTTTT. Amino acids: CASSPSRGYTGELFF. The rearrangement links TRBV18 to TRBJ2-2; a possible D gene is TRBD2 (5 bases). Per the germline V gene, CDR1 is KGHSH and CDR2 is LQKENI. The V end lost 2 bases, the J end lost 3 bases, and 10 bases lay between the germline ends. The CDR3 covers 15 residues.